One TCR beta chain is described in this entry. Its antigen is as yet unknown. The sample originates from a study of monozygotic twins with inflammatory bowel disease. Findings and caveats of the study: Especially with disease activity, IBD patients had fewer clonotypes in common with others than healthy twins did.

This CDR3 is built from 15 residues. Germline V gene lookup returns CDR1 DFQATT and CDR2 SNEGSKA (reference sequence). Each TCR library used 3500 ng of total RNA. TCRdb reanalyzed the 5' RACE reads, giving one entry per CDR3 protein sequence and no DNA. Reported are more than 75,000 distinct CDR3 sequences; the ten largest clones contain less than 8%. This TCR came from a human donor with ulcerative colitis or Crohn's disease, or a healthy co-twin of an affected twin (not recorded which). The sequenced sample was blood. The gene calls are TRBV20-1 and TRBJ2-2; with no DNA, the TCRdb D assignment of TRBD2 cannot be verified. The CDR3 is CSASIGGPNVGELFF.